Listed below are T cell receptor beta chains from one sample, sequenced in a study of cytomegalovirus exposure and HLA in healthy donors. Some clones are missing from TCRdb's copy, which holds only in-frame ones; the method was immunoSEQ multiplex PCR. The sample yields roughly 150,000 clones, approximately 88% seen once. Sequenced input: PBMCs. These receptors were obtained from a young man in good health and CMV-seropositive. CDR3s include the opening cysteine and the closing phenylalanine or tryptophan. The D gene is left open where the match is weak. Where a row states a size, it is once, few, many or the class of an expanded clone; other rows omit it.

>TRBJ2-7|TRBD1|-|18|TRBV18
CASSPTTGTGGFSYEQYF
TGTGCCAGCTCACCCACCACGGGGACAGGGGGTTTCTCCTACGAGCAGTACTTC
>TRBJ2-3|TRBD2|-|14|TRBV2
CACGLAENTDTQYF
TGTGCCTGCGGACTAGCGGAGAACACAGATACGCAGTATTTT
>TRBJ2-1|-|once|19|TRBV9
CASSFSPQGGPSSYNEQFF
TGTGCCAGCAGCTTTTCCCCCCAGGGTGGCCCGAGCTCCTACAATGAGCAGTTCTTC
>TRBJ1-4|-|-|15|TRBV9
CASSESGATNEKLFF
TGTGCCAGCAGCGAATCAGGCGCAACTAATGAAAAACTGTTTTTT
>TRBJ1-5|-|-|16|TRBV7-9
CASSLDGGSGNQPQHF
TGTGCCAGCAGCTTAGACGGAGGTTCGGGCAATCAGCCCCAGCATTTT
>TRBJ2-5|-|-|13|TRBV7-3
CASSLVQGETQYF
TGTGCCAGCAGCTTGGTGCAGGGAGAGACCCAGTACTTC
>TRBJ2-7|TRBD1|-|14|TRBV6-6
CASRATGDSYEQYF
TGTGCCTCACGGGCCACAGGGGATTCCTACGAGCAGTACTTC
>TRBJ1-2|TRBD1|-|13|TRBV5-4
CASTADRGYGYTF
TGTGCCAGCACCGCCGACAGGGGCTATGGCTACACCTTC
>TRBJ2-1|TRBD2|-|15|TRBV5-1
CASIDGRASYNEQFF
TGCGCCAGCATCGACGGGAGGGCCTCCTACAATGAGCAGTTCTTC
>TRBJ2-7|TRBD1|few|15|TRBV5-4
CASSPNRGSPYEQYF
TGTGCCAGCAGCCCTAACAGGGGATCCCCCTACGAGCAGTACTTC
>TRBJ2-3|-|-|14|TRBV10-3
CAISGRESTDTQYF
TGTGCCATCAGTGGTCGGGAGAGCACAGATACGCAGTATTTT
>TRBJ2-7|-|few|13|TRBV29-1
CSVETASESEQYF
TGCAGCGTTGAGACGGCTAGCGAAAGCGAGCAGTACTTC
>TRBJ1-5|TRBD1|-|14|TRBV7-8
CASSRTGRDQPQHF
TGTGCCAGCAGCAGGACAGGGAGAGATCAGCCCCAGCATTTT
>TRBJ2-1|TRBD2|-|15|TRBV28
CASSPQLAGPYEQFF
TGTGCCAGTTCCCCGCAGCTAGCGGGGCCCTATGAGCAGTTCTTC
>TRBJ2-7|TRBD1|-|13|TRBV10-3
CASTGQGAYEQYF
TGTGCCTCCACGGGACAGGGGGCCTACGAGCAGTACTTC
>TRBJ1-5|TRBD1|-|14|TRBV2
CASSVDRGYQPQHF
TGTGCCAGCAGTGTGGACAGGGGTTATCAGCCCCAGCATTTT
>TRBJ2-1|-|-|14|TRBV7-2
CASSVGGGLNEQFF
TGTGCCAGCAGCGTGGGTGGAGGTCTCAATGAGCAGTTCTTC
>TRBJ2-7|TRBD1|once|14|TRBV10-1
CASSPGTGFDEQYF
TGCGCCAGCAGTCCCGGGACAGGGTTTGACGAGCAGTACTTC
>TRBJ1-2|TRBD1|-|15|TRBV6-6
CASSYSSRQGDGYTF
TGTGCCAGCAGTTACTCGAGTAGACAGGGGGACGGCTACACCTTC
>TRBJ1-1|TRBD1|-|14|TRBV6-6
CASRKQGGNTEAFF
TGTGCCAGCAGAAAACAGGGGGGGAACACTGAAGCTTTCTTT
>TRBJ1-4|-|-|12|TRBV29-1
CSVYHQNEKLFF
TGCAGCGTTTACCACCAGAATGAAAAACTGTTTTTT
>TRBJ2-7|-|once|14|TRBV28
CASSLAGGTYEQYF
TGTGCCAGCAGTTTAGCGGGCGGCACTTACGAGCAGTACTTC
>TRBJ2-5|-|-|15|TRBV11-2
CASTSTGEIRETQYF
TGTGCCAGCACGTCGACGGGGGAGATCAGGGAGACCCAGTACTTC